These 27 T cell receptor beta chains came from one sample sequenced in a study of T cell clonality in common variable immunodeficiency (dated by TCRdb to between 2014 and 2017). The full study reports these points: CVID TCRbeta sequences were reported to have fewer deletions and N-nucleotide insertions and to lack highly modified clones with 13 or more V deletions.

These receptors have no known antigen. Receptor libraries were prepared by the immunoSEQ multiplex PCR assay. TCRdb holds this immuneACCESS table with in-frame rearrangements only. Some clones are missing; in checked studies, unresolved V genes explain under half, and the rest has no known cause. For this sample, 25,000 to 30,000 clones are listed, none of them singletons. The ten largest clones capture 3% to 5% of the sample. What was sequenced was peripheral blood mononuclear cells. These TCRs come from a human donor with common variable immunodeficiency.

This clone came up many times. Sequencing ends 3 residues short of the CDR3 end; the germline J gene provides the rest. The J gene is TRBJ2-3, the V gene TRBV5-1; weak D call: TRBD2 (6 bases). Germline V CDR1 and CDR2: SGHRS, YFSETQ. The ends were cut back, 7 bases at V and 0 bases at J, with 12 bases in the middle. This CDR3 contains 14 residues. CDR3 residues: CASLAGTSTDTQYF. Partial CDR3 DNA: TGCGCCAGCTTAGCCGGGACTAGCACAGATACG. The full variable domain, in which reference TRBV5-1 and TRBJ2-3 provide the parts outside the CDR3, is KAGVTQTPRYLIKTRGQQVTLSCSPISGHRSVSWYQQTPGQGLQFLFEYFSETQRNKGNFPGRFSGRQFSNSRSEMNVSTLELGDSALYLCASLAGTSTDTQYFGPGTRLTVL.

This clone was recorded a few times. The missing CDR3 end, 3 residues past where the read stops, is filled in from the germline J gene. The chain couples TRBV20-1 to TRBJ2-3; maybe TRBD2 (6 bases). V lost 6 bases, J lost 1 base, and 20 bases lay in between. Germline V gene data show CDR1 as DFQATT and CDR2 as SNEGSKA (reference sequence). The CDR3 loop spans 16 amino acids. The sequenced CDR3 bases are TGCAGTGCCCCGCGTCTGGGGGGTTACGGCACAGATACG. Residues: CSAPRLGGYGTDT. The CDR3 in full is CSAPRLGGYGTDTQYF.

Of note for this clone: The read is 3 residues too short to cover the CDR3 end, so that end is filled in from the germline J gene. The V call is TRBV18, the J call TRBJ2-7; D call uncertain. There are 15 residues in the CDR3. The V end lost 5 bases, the J end lost 6 bases, and 20 bases lay between the germline ends. From germline, CDR1 is KGHSH and CDR2 LQKENI. Partial CDR3 DNA: TGTGCCAGCTCAGCGTTTGACACCCTTGAGGCCGAG. Its translation is CASSAFDTLEAE. The entire CDR3 protein reads CASSAFDTLEAEQYF.

This clone appeared many times. The read ends 3 residues early relative to the CDR3; the germline J gene fills the gap. The chain joins TRBV30 to TRBJ2-7, with a tentative D call TRBD1 (5 bases). Germline V CDR1 and CDR2: GTSNPN, SVGIG (reference sequence). This CDR3 has 11 residues. The V gene lost 5 bases and the J gene lost 6 bases, with 11 bases spanning the gap. The sequenced CDR3 bases are TGTGCCTGGGGACATTTTAGCGAG. It translates to CAWGHFSE. In full, the CDR3 is CAWGHFSEQYF.

This clone was detected a few times. Coverage ceases 3 residues before the CDR3 finishes, and the germline J gene fills in the end. The genes are TRBV19 and TRBJ1-2; TRBD1 matches 9 bases. Germline CDR1 and CDR2: LNHDA and SQIVND (reference sequence). CDR3 length: 16 residues. J gave up 7 bases and V 5 bases, and 14 bases lay outside the gene matches. Partial CDR3 DNA: TGTGCCAGTAGTCCGAACTCCGAAACAGGGGGCTCTGGC. Its protein is CASSPNSETGGSG. The full CDR3 sequence reads CASSPNSETGGSGYTF. Full variable domain (missing parts from reference TRBV19 and TRBJ1-2): DGGITQSPKYLFRKEGQNVTLSCEQNLNHDAMYWYRQDPGQGLRLIYYSQIVNDFQKGDIAEGYSVSREKKESFPLTVTSAQKNPTAFYLCASSPNSETGGSGYTFGSGTRLTVV.

By share, this clone counts as medium-sized. From the germline J gene comes the end of the CDR3, since the read stops 3 residues before it. The rearrangement uses TRBV6-4 and TRBJ2-7, with a weak D call TRBD1 (6 bases). The germline V gene encodes CDR1 MRHNA and CDR2 SNTAGT. The V and J ends lost 3 bases and 3 bases respectively, with 15 bases between them. The CDR3 sequence is 15 residues long. The CDR3 sequence is CASSEGAGDNYEQYF. The sequenced part of the CDR3 DNA is TGTGCCAGCAGTGAGGGGGCAGGGGATAACTACGAG.

This clone was counted between two and nine times. From the germline J gene comes the end of the CDR3, since the read stops 3 residues before it. The J gene is TRBJ2-3, the V gene TRBV18, with TRBD2 identical over 13 bases. The germline gives CDR1 KGHSH, CDR2 LQKENI. The CDR3 is 16 residues long. After removal of 0 bases from V and 7 bases from J, the junction contained 4 bases not matched to a gene. CDR3 region: CASSPPLGLAGNTQYF. CDR3 bases read: TGTGCCAGCTCACCACCGTTGGGACTAGCGGGAAATACG.

This clone was found a few times. This CDR3 reads CASSSGQGDYSNQPQHF. The sequenced part of the CDR3 DNA is TGTGCCAGCAGCTCGGGACAGGGGGACTATAGCAATCAGCCC. The chain carries TRBV7-8 and TRBJ1-5, with 11 bases fitting TRBD1. The read terminates 3 residues ahead of where the CDR3 ends, so the germline J gene completes it. The ends lost 4 bases at V and 0 bases at J; junction bases unmatched: 5. Looked up from germline, CDR1 is SGHVS and CDR2 is FQNEAQ. The CDR3 is made up of 17 amino acids.

Ten or more counts support this clone. The CDR3 is cut off 3 residues early in the read; its end comes from the germline J gene. The chain combines TRBV7-3 with TRBJ2-5; maybe TRBD1 (6 bases). Germline values: CDR1 SGHTA, CDR2 FQGTGA. V was clipped by 5 bases and J by 5 bases, with 18 bases between them. CDR3 length: 15 residues. The sequenced CDR3 bases are TGTGCCAGCAGCGAAGGGAACAGGGCGCGGGAGACC. Protein sequence: CASSEGNRARET. The full CDR3 protein is CASSEGNRARETQYF.

The table lists this clone with many counts. The read terminates 3 residues ahead of where the CDR3 ends, so the germline J gene completes it. The chain employs TRBV7-8 and TRBJ2-1, with TRBD2 matching over 12 bases. The CDR3 totals 15 residues. The junction had 4 bases not matched to a gene; V was cut back by 1 base and J by 9 bases. Germline-derived CDR1 and CDR2 are SGHVS and FQNEAQ. The CDR3 reads CASSLEASGRGEQFF. The sequenced CDR3 bases are TGTGCCAGCAGCTTAGAAGCTAGCGGGAGGGGTGAG.

As regards this clone: The CDR3 end lies 3 residues beyond the end of the read and is filled in from the germline J gene. The V gene is TRBV6-1, the J gene TRBJ1-2; D perhaps matches TRBD1 (5 bases). The CDR3 contains 12 residues. Germline-derived CDR1 and CDR2 are MNHNS and SASEGT. Deletions cut 3 bases from V and 4 bases from J, with 6 bases between. The sequenced part of the CDR3 DNA is TGTGCCAGCAGTGACAGGGCCTATGGC. This codes for CASSDRAYG. The whole CDR3 sequence is CASSDRAYGYTF.

This clone was recorded a few times. The CDR3 end is not reached by the read, which stops 3 residues before it; the germline J gene fills it in. The chain carries TRBV7-8 and TRBJ2-5; D is unclear. Germline loops: CDR1 SGHVS, CDR2 FQNEAQ. This CDR3 contains 14 residues. V was pared by 1 base and J by 1 base, with 7 bases between. This CDR3 reads CASSLGHFQETQYF. CDR3 bases read: TGTGCCAGCAGCTTAGGTCATTTCCAAGAGACC.

In its sample, this clone was seen a few times. From the germline J gene comes the end of the CDR3, since the read stops 3 residues before it. The genes are TRBV7-9 and TRBJ2-1, with unresolved D. V lost 1 base and J lost 9, with 16 bases in between. The CDR3 contains 15 residues. CDR1 SEHNR and CDR2 FQNEAQ come from the germline V gene (reference sequence). The sequenced CDR3 bases are TGTGCCAGCAGCTTAGTTAGCACTGTAGGCACTGAG. Protein sequence: CASSLVSTVGTE. The CDR3 in full is CASSLVSTVGTEQFF.

This clone has a handful of counts. The read ends 3 residues before the CDR3 terminus; that terminus is restored from the germline J gene. The rearrangement links TRBV7-9 to TRBJ1-2; D uncertain. The V and J ends lost 5 bases and 4 bases respectively, with 17 bases between them. CDR1 is SEHNR and CDR2 is FQNEAQ in the germline V gene (reference sequence). The CDR3 totals 15 residues. The CDR3 here is CASSPETYSIYGYTF. The covered CDR3 bases are TGTGCCAGCAGCCCAGAAACTTACAGCATCTATGGC.

The sample holds a few counts of this clone. This may be a read error: a much more frequent sequence differs by one nucleotide. The CDR3 goes on 3 residues after the read ends, and that part is filled in from the germline J gene. This chain connects TRBV2 to TRBJ1-5, with 8 bases identical to TRBD1. Germline CDR1 reads SNHLY; CDR2 reads FYNNEI. This CDR3 comprises 16 residues. CDR3 residues: CASSEEWTGSKQPQHF. Partial CDR3 DNA: TGTGCCAGCAGTGAAGAATGGACAGGGAGCAAGCAGCCC.

A few counts support this clone. Read sequence stops 3 residues before the CDR3 end, and the germline J gene provides the missing end. The chain employs TRBV5-1 and TRBJ2-7, with a tentative D call TRBD1 (6 bases). Per germline, CDR1 SGHRS and CDR2 YFSETQ. CDR3 length: 14 amino acids. Between the trimmed V and J ends, which lost 3 bases and 3 bases, there was a span of 13 bases. CDR3 DNA, as far as it was read: TGCGCCAGCAGCTCGGGACACTCAAACTACGAG. Translation: CASSSGHSNYE. The entire CDR3 is CASSSGHSNYEQYF. Based on the CDR3 plus reference TRBV5-1 and TRBJ2-7, the full variable domain is KAGVTQTPRYLIKTRGQQVTLSCSPISGHRSVSWYQQTPGQGLQFLFEYFSETQRNKGNFPGRFSGRQFSNSRSEMNVSTLELGDSALYLCASSSGHSNYEQYFGPGTRLTVT.

In its sample, this clone was seen many times. The read falls 3 residues short of the CDR3 end, and the missing part is taken from the germline J gene. This chain links TRBV5-4 with TRBJ2-6, with a weak D call TRBD2 (6 bases). CDR3 length: 15 residues. Germline V gene sequence: CDR1 SGHNT, CDR2 YYREEE (reference sequence). Trimming stripped 4 bases from V and 2 bases from J, with 10 bases between. The CDR3 bases that were read are TGTGCCAGCAGCGGGGACTTGGCTGGGGCCAACGTC. It encodes CASSGDLAGANV. The whole CDR3 protein reads CASSGDLAGANVLTF.

Of note for this clone: The CDR3 is cut off 3 residues early in the read; its end comes from the germline J gene. The chain is built from TRBV18 and TRBJ2-1; no reliable D call. This CDR3 is 18 amino acids long. V was trimmed by 4 bases and J by 2 bases, leaving 21 bases between them. Germline loops: CDR1 KGHSH, CDR2 LQKENI. This chain's CDR3 is CASSLIYITAVPYNEQFF. The sequenced CDR3 bases are TGTGCCAGCTCACTAATTTACATCACCGCCGTACCCTACAATGAG. Together with reference TRBV18 and TRBJ2-1, the CDR3 gives the full variable domain: NAGVMQNPRHLVRRRGQEARLRCSPMKGHSHVYWYRQLPEEGLKFMVYLQKENIIDESGMPKERFSAEFPKEGPSILRIQQVVRGDSAAYFCASSLIYITAVPYNEQFFGPGTRLTVL.

As regards this clone: Read coverage stops 3 residues before the CDR3 terminus; the germline J gene supplies the remainder. V is TRBV20-1 and J is TRBJ2-3; D is ambiguous. Per the germline V gene, CDR1 is DFQATT and CDR2 is SNEGSKA (reference sequence). With 5 bases removed from V and 4 bases from J, the gap between germline ends came to 7 bases. The CDR3 loop spans 11 amino acids. CDR3 DNA, as far as it was read: TGCAGTGCTCAGCAGGCAGATACG. Residues: CSAQQADT. The entire CDR3 protein reads CSAQQADTQYF.

This clone showed up just a few times. The read comes to an end 3 residues before the CDR3 does, leaving the germline J gene to fill in the end. The chain links TRBV11-3 to TRBJ2-1, with 7 bases that match TRBD2. The junction had 2 bases not matched to a gene; V was cut back by 3 bases and J by 0 bases. This CDR3 has 15 residues. CDR1 SGHNT and CDR2 YENEEA come from the germline V gene. The sequenced CDR3 bases are TGTGCCAGCAGCTTTGCGGGAGTCTCCTACAATGAG. Its protein is CASSFAGVSYNE. From start to end, the CDR3 is CASSFAGVSYNEQFF.

The sample holds a few counts of this clone. The read terminates 3 residues ahead of where the CDR3 ends, so the germline J gene completes it. The J gene is TRBJ2-7, the V gene TRBV5-1; 10 bases align to TRBD2. The ends lost 3 bases at V and 4 bases at J; junction bases unmatched: 1. Germline V gene data show CDR1 as SGHRS and CDR2 as YFSETQ. This CDR3 is 13 amino acids long. The CDR3 loop is CASSSSGRYEQYF. CDR3 bases read: TGCGCCAGCAGCTCTAGCGGGAGATACGAG.

This clone came up many times. The read falls 3 residues short of the CDR3 end, and the missing part is taken from the germline J gene. The gene calls are TRBV5-1 and TRBJ2-5, with 11 bases identical to TRBD2. J was trimmed by 2 bases and V by 5 bases; bases with no gene match: 2. Germline V gene data show CDR1 as SGHRS and CDR2 as YFSETQ. The CDR3 has 14 amino acids. The DNA read from the CDR3 is TGCGCCAGCAGAGGGACTAGCGGACAAGAGACC. This encodes CASRGTSGQET. From start to end, the CDR3 is CASRGTSGQETQYF.

This clone was detected a few times. Partial CDR3 DNA: TGTGCCAGCTCACCGGTAGACTCTGGGGCCAACGTC. Amino acids: CASSPVDSGANV. The whole CDR3 region reads CASSPVDSGANVLTF. The chain combines TRBV18 with TRBJ2-6; D uncertain. The CDR3 goes on 3 residues after the read ends, and that part is filled in from the germline J gene. This CDR3 is built from 15 residues. Germline-derived CDR1 and CDR2 are KGHSH and LQKENI. Trimming removed 3 bases at V and 0 bases at J, with 6 bases between. Complete variable domain (other parts from reference TRBV18 and TRBJ2-6): NAGVMQNPRHLVRRRGQEARLRCSPMKGHSHVYWYRQLPEEGLKFMVYLQKENIIDESGMPKERFSAEFPKEGPSILRIQQVVRGDSAAYFCASSPVDSGANVLTFGAGSRLTVL.

Details on this clone: The read falls 3 residues short of the CDR3 end, and the missing part is taken from the germline J gene. V is TRBV7-6 and J is TRBJ2-1, with 9 nucleotides matching TRBD1. CDR3 size: 17 residues. Looked up from germline, CDR1 is SGHVS and CDR2 is FNYEAQ. Trimming cost V 1 base and J 2 bases; bases outside gene matches: 6. CDR3 loop: CASSLEGTGHPYNEQFF. The part of the CDR3 DNA that was read is TGTGCCAGCAGCTTAGAGGGGACAGGGCACCCCTACAATGAG.

With respect to this clone: The read stops 3 residues short of the end of the CDR3; the missing end is completed from the germline J gene. The chain combines TRBV20-1 with TRBJ2-1; D gene ambiguous. V dropped 2 bases and J dropped 3 bases, with 8 bases sitting between them. The CDR3 is 13 residues long. CDR1 and CDR2 (germline): DFQATT, SNEGSKA (reference sequence). Here the CDR3 reads CSARRVIYNEQFF. CDR3 DNA (partial): TGCAGTGCTAGACGGGTGATCTACAATGAG.

By its share, this clone is medium-sized (0.01 to 0.1%). The CDR3 extends 3 residues past the end of the read, so its final part is completed from the germline J gene. The chain joins TRBV4-2 to TRBJ2-3; TRBD2 matches at 14 bases. V shed 4 bases and J 0 bases; nucleotides not matched to a gene: 12. The CDR3 contains 20 residues. Per germline, CDR1 LGHNA and CDR2 YNFKEQ. The covered CDR3 bases are TGTGCCAGCAGCCCTGGACTAGCGGGAGGTTCGATAGCTAGCACAGATACG. It translates to CASSPGLAGGSIASTDT. The whole CDR3 protein reads CASSPGLAGGSIASTDTQYF.

At least ten counts were recorded for this clone. The read ends 3 residues early relative to the CDR3; the germline J gene fills the gap. Other DNA sequences in the sample encode the same CDR3. The chain carries TRBV5-6 and TRBJ2-1; 7 bases are a match to TRBD1. This CDR3 has 15 amino acids. The trim removed 4 bases at V and 9 bases at J, leaving 13 bases unmatched. Germline lookup yields CDR1 SGHDT and CDR2 YYEEEE. The CDR3 bases that were read are TGTGCCAGCAGCACCGACAGGGATCTGGTTGGTGAG. Protein: CASSTDRDLVGE. The full-length CDR3 reads as CASSTDRDLVGEQFF.